This section outlines one TCR beta chain sequence together with its context. Authors' analysis steps: Estimation of nucleated cell counts relied on the amplification of reference gene primers. This table comes from immunoSEQ multiplex PCR, and its TCRdb copy is limited to in-frame clones, with some not included. V, J and clone size are taken as reported in that table, and D and trimming were inferred from the DNA itself. The data hold roughly 150,000 clones, with approximately 80% observed a single time. The CDR3 has 16 amino acids. Germline V CDR1 and CDR2: MNHEY, SVGAGI. Unmatched junction bases numbered 9, after V lost 2 bases and J lost 7 bases. The sample belongs to a study of blood T cell repertoires in COVID-19. Study background: COVID-19 samples, acute and convalescent, were from the United States, Italy and Spain. The cDNA or gDNA used as material had been derived from T cells, B-cell-depleted T cells, or PBMCs.

The rearrangement uses TRBV6-5 and TRBJ2-1; 9 bases agree with TRBD2. Sequenced material: peripheral blood. This clonotype was sampled from a man in his fifties or sixties with acute or convalescent COVID-19. In DNA form, the CDR3 reads TGTGCCAGCAGTTACGCCCGCGGGAGGGCCGGGAATGAGCAGTTCTTC. As protein: CASSYARGRAGNEQFF.